This T cell receptor (beta chain) was recorded in a study of blood T cell dynamics during melanoma immunotherapy. About the research overall: Patients with metastatic melanoma got pembrolizumab or nivolumab-ipilimumab as first-line care.

Time point noted: week 3, after first cycle of checkpoint inhibitor. Blood was drawn before treatment and at week 3 after checkpoint blockade. Response was assessed by RECIST 1.1 at 12 weeks, except two rapid progressors. A fixed DNA input of about 350 ng was used per bulk PBMC sample. Clones were read by immunoSEQ multiplex PCR, and TCRdb kept only the in-frame ones, dropping some. The table lists 10,000 to 13,000 clones, almost 85% of them singletons, with more than 15% in the top ten. CDR3 length equals 13 residues. Trimming stripped 7 bases from V and 5 bases from J, with 12 bases between. Germline V gives CDR1 SGHTA, CDR2 FQGNSA.

The chain uses TRBV7-2 and TRBJ2-1; possible D gene TRBD1, 5 bases. The TCR sequence derives from a human donor with melanoma. The sequenced sample was blood, obtained from a patient treated with checkpoint blockade. CDR3: CASILTGHNEQFF. The CDR3 DNA reads TGTGCCAGCATCCTTACAGGACACAATGAGCAGTTCTTC.